A selection of T cell receptor beta chains follows, all from one sample in a study of neurological immune-mediated disorders. A single record per CDR3 protein comes from TCRdb applying MiXCR to the 5' RACE reads. The table has 50,000 or so distinct CDR3 sequences, about 3.2% seen once. Input material: PBMCs. Receptor source: a woman aged 55-70 years with multiple sclerosis. The CDR3 runs from the conserved cysteine through the conserved F or W. D genes are given only for firm matches. Some rows mark clone size as missing; the rest say once, few, many or name a class of expanded clone.

NA	TRBJ2-5	TRBV5-5	many	TGTGCCAGCAGCAAGGGACGGTTACAAGAGACCCAGTACTTC	CASSKGRLQETQYF
TRBD2	TRBJ2-7	TRBV28	many	TGTGCCAGCAGTCCCGGACTAGCGGGGTTGGGCGAGCAGTACTTC	CASSPGLAGLGEQYF
TRBD1	TRBJ2-7	TRBV9	many	TGTGCCAGCAGTGCTACCGGGACAGGGCACTACGAGCAGTACTTC	CASSATGTGHYEQYF
NA	TRBJ1-1	TRBV10-3	many	TGTGCCATCAGTGACGGGATGAACACTGAAGCTTTCTTT	CAISDGMNTEAFF
NA	TRBJ1-1	TRBV28	many	TGTGCCAGCAGTTTAGAGGGTAGGAGCACTGAAGCTTTCTTT	CASSLEGRSTEAFF
NA	TRBJ2-5	TRBV5-5	many	TGTGCCAGCAGCTTGGGTAGGGGGTACCAAGAGACCCAGTACTTC	CASSLGRGYQETQYF
NA	TRBJ1-1	TRBV6-6	many	TGTGCCAGCAGTTACTCGAGAGGGGTTATGAACACTGAAGCTTTCTTT	CASSYSRGVMNTEAFF
NA	TRBJ2-2	TRBV5-1	many	TGCGCCAGCAGCTTGACGTACACCGGGGAGCTGTTTTTT	CASSLTYTGELFF
TRBD2	TRBJ2-1	TRBV20-1	many	TGCAGTGCTTCCAACGGGGGGGCTCTCGATGAGCAGTTCTTC	CSASNGGALDEQFF
TRBD2	TRBJ2-3	TRBV20-1	NA	TGCAGTGCTAGAGATGTGACTAGCGGGGGCACAGATACGCAGTATTTT	CSARDVTSGGTDTQYF